This T cell receptor (beta chain) was documented in a study of blood T cell repertoires in COVID-19. Study-level information: Some COVID-19 samples were acute and others convalescent; all came from the United States, Italy and Spain. The cDNA or gDNA used as material had been derived from T cells, B-cell-depleted T cells, or PBMCs.

Symptom resolution, clearance, or two negative PCRs marked donors in Cohort 3 as recovered. Source study methods: Amplification of reference gene primers was used by the study to estimate nucleated cell counts. Profiled with immunoSEQ multiplex PCR; TCRdb holds only in-frame clones, not every one. The DNA was the basis for D and trimming; V, J and clone size are from that table. There are 110,000 to 150,000 clones in the sample; approximately 78% occur only once, and more than 5% lies in the top ten. This CDR3 contains 11 residues. CDR1 MNHNS and CDR2 SASEGT come from the germline V gene. Trimming left V 3 bases short and J 7 bases short, with 6 bases between. This clone has only a few counts.

The sample comprised PBMCs or T cells enriched from blood (not recorded which). This TCR was sampled from a woman between 45 and 65 years old who had recovered from COVID-19. V and J are TRBV6-1 and TRBJ1-2; a possible D gene is TRBD1 (5 bases). CDR3 in DNA: TGTGCCAGCAGTGACAGGGTTGGCTACACCTTC. Translating it yields CASSDRVGYTF.